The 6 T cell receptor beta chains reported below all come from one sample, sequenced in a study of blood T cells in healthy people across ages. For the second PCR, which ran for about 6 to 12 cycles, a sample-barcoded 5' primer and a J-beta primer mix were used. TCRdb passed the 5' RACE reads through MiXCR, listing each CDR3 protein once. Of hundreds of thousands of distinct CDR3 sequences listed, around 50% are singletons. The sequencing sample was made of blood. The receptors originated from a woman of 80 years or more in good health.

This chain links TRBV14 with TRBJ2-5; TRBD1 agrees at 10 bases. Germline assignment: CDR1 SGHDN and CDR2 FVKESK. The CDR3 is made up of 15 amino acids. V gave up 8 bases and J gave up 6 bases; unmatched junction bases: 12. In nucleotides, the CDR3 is TGTGCCAGCCCGGATGAGGGACAGGGGATAAAGACCCAGTACTTC. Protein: CASPDEGQGIKTQYF.

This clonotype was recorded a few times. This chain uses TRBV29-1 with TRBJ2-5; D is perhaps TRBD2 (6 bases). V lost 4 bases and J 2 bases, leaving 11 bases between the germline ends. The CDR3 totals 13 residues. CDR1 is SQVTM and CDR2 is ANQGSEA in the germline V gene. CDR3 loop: CSVVGGQQETQYF. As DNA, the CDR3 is TGCAGCGTTGTTGGAGGGCAACAAGAGACCCAGTACTTC.

The CDR3 sequence is CASSQDLRTGPHEQYF. In nucleotides, the CDR3 is TGTGCCAGCAGCCAAGATCTGAGGACAGGGCCCCACGAGCAGTACTTC. The chain has TRBV3-1 and TRBJ2-7; 8 nucleotides line up with TRBD1. Germline V gene data show CDR1 as LGHDT and CDR2 as YNNKEL (reference sequence). V lost 0 bases to trimming and J lost 5 bases; unmatched junction nucleotides: 9. The CDR3 totals 16 residues.

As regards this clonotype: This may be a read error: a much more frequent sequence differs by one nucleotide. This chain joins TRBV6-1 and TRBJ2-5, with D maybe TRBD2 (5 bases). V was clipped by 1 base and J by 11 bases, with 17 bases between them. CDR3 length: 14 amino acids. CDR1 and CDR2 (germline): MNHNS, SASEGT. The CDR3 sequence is CASSEGTGYNEQYF. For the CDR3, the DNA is TGTGCCAGCAGTGAAGGGACTGGGTACAATGAGCAGTACTTC.

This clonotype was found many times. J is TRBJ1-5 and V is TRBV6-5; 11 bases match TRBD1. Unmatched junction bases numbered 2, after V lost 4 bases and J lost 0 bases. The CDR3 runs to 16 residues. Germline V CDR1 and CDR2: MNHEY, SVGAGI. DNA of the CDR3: TGTGCCAGCAGTTCCGGACAGGGGGCTAGCAATCAGCCCCAGCATTTT. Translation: CASSSGQGASNQPQHF.

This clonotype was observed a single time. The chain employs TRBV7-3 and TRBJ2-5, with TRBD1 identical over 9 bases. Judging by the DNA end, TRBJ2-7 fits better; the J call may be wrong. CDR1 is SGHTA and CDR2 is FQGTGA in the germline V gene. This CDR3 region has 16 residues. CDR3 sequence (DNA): TGTGCCAGCAGCCCGAGGGACAGGGTTGGATTCCACGAGCAGTACTTC. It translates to CASSPRDRVGFHEQYF.